These 13 T cell receptor beta chains share one sample of origin, sequenced in a study of blood T cell repertoires in COVID-19. Produced via immunoSEQ multiplex PCR; TCRdb's table is partial and in-frame only. The table includes roughly 63,000 clones, over 80% detected once. The sample comprised peripheral blood. The source of these receptors is a man between 60 and 70 years old with acute or convalescent COVID-19.

The chain employs TRBV18 and TRBJ1-2; D gene ambiguous. Deletions cut 0 bases from V and 3 bases from J, with 17 bases between. Germline V lookup: CDR1 KGHSH, CDR2 LQKENI. This CDR3 has 17 residues. Here the CDR3 reads CASSPPRLVSGDYGYTF. The CDR3 nucleotides are TGTGCCAGCTCACCACCAAGACTCGTTTCGGGTGACTATGGCTACACCTTC.

This clone occurred once. The chain is built from TRBV7-2 and TRBJ1-2, with 7 bases aligning to TRBD1. This CDR3 has 16 residues. Trimming at V came to 5 bases and at J to 4 bases, leaving 13 bases not matched to a gene. Germline CDR1 is SGHTA and CDR2 is FQGNSA. For the CDR3, the DNA is TGTGCCAGCAGCCTCGAGGGGCAGGGGGGCATCTATGGCTACACCTTC. This gives the protein CASSLEGQGGIYGYTF.

The chain combines TRBV9 with TRBJ1-1; 9 bases map to TRBD1. The V gene's germline CDR1 is SGDLS and CDR2 YYNGEE. There are 15 residues in the CDR3. Trimming cost V 5 bases and J 2 bases; bases outside gene matches: 7. The CDR3 loop is CASRSPDRGNTEAFF. CDR3 DNA: TGTGCCAGCAGGTCCCCGGACAGGGGAAACACTGAAGCTTTCTTT.

The V and J genes are TRBV2 and TRBJ1-1, with D unresolved. The germline gives CDR1 SNHLY, CDR2 FYNNEI. CDR3 length: 13 residues. Trimming removed 7 bases from V and 3 bases from J, with 12 bases in between. CDR3 sequence: CASTGVGYTEAFF. The CDR3 region has the DNA TGTGCCAGCACCGGGGTGGGGTACACTGAAGCTTTCTTT.

V usage is TRBV7-3 and J usage is TRBJ2-3; D remains unclear. The CDR3 covers 13 residues. V was cut by 8 bases and J by 2 bases, with 11 bases left in between. In germline, CDR1 is SGHTA, CDR2 FQGTGA. The CDR3 DNA reads TGTGCCAGCCTTATGGTAGTCACAGATACGCAGTATTTT. This translates into CASLMVVTDTQYF.

The genes are TRBV9 and TRBJ1-1; no definite D call. This CDR3 comprises 14 residues. CDR1 is SGDLS, CDR2 YYNGEE, per germline. The ends were cut back, 0 bases at V and 1 base at J, with 7 bases in the middle. CDR3 nucleotides: TGTGCCAGCAGCGTAGTGGCACAGAACACTGAAGCTTTCTTT. Translated, it gives CASSVVAQNTEAFF.

The chain has TRBV6-5 and TRBJ2-3; 13 bases line up with TRBD2. V was clipped by 6 bases and J by 5 bases; unmatched bases: 5. This CDR3 has 15 residues. Germline CDR1 reads MNHEY; CDR2 reads SVGAGI. The CDR3 bases are TGTGCCAGCAGCCGGACTAGCGGGAGTATAGATACGCAGTATTTT. This sequence encodes CASSRTSGSIDTQYF.

J is TRBJ2-1 and V is TRBV6-5; 7 bases are a match to TRBD2. Per the germline V gene, CDR1 is MNHEY and CDR2 is SVGAGI. V dropped 6 bases and J dropped 6; count of bases not matched to a gene: 5. The CDR3 runs to 13 residues. The CDR3 DNA sequence: TGTGCCAGCAGCAAGTGGGAGGGCAATGAGCAGTTCTTC. It specifies CASSKWEGNEQFF.

The count of this clone is one. This sequence joins TRBV7-3 and TRBJ2-3; unclear D gene. The CDR3 extends over 14 amino acids. V lost 4 bases, J lost 4 bases, and 12 bases lay in between. CDR1 and CDR2 from the germline V gene are SGHTA and FQGTGA. CDR3 in amino acids: CASSYPPVADTQYF. CDR3 in DNA: TGTGCCAGCAGCTACCCCCCGGTGGCAGATACGCAGTATTTT.

The genes are TRBV28 and TRBJ2-3; D is unclear. This CDR3 contains 12 residues. From germline, CDR1 is MDHEN and CDR2 SYDVKM. Deletions cut 8 bases from V and 7 bases from J, with 13 bases between. CDR3 sequence reads: CASALFRNTQYF. The CDR3 DNA reads TGTGCCAGCGCTCTATTTCGAAATACGCAGTATTTT.

V and J are TRBV30 and TRBJ1-1, with D perhaps TRBD1 (6 bases). CDR3 length equals 12 residues. V lost 8 bases to trimming and J lost 3 bases, with 13 bases between them. The germline V gene has CDR1 GTSNPN and CDR2 SVGIG (reference sequence). DNA of the CDR3: TGTGCCCAGGGGCGAGTGGACACTGAAGCTTTCTTT. It specifies CAQGRVDTEAFF.

This clone was found once. The DNA for the CDR3 is TGTGCCTGGGCCGGGACTAGCGTGACAGATACGCAGTATTTT. This gives the protein CAWAGTSVTDTQYF. The chain links TRBV30 to TRBJ2-3; 10 bases align to TRBD2. V gave up 5 bases and J gave up 3 bases; unmatched junction bases: 5. The CDR3 has 14 residues. Germline V gives CDR1 GTSNPN, CDR2 SVGIG (reference sequence).

The chain's CDR3 is CASIKAGGSRQETQYF. The CDR3 DNA follows: TGTGCCAGCATTAAAGCGGGAGGAAGTCGTCAAGAGACCCAGTACTTC. The chain carries TRBV6-6 and TRBJ2-5; 9 nucleotides line up with TRBD2. Germline CDR1 is MNHNY and CDR2 is SVGAGI (reference sequence). Losses at the gene ends were 7 bases for V and 2 bases for J; bases not matched to a gene: 11. The CDR3 length is 16 residues.